These 27 T cell receptor beta chains were sequenced from one sample in a study of T cells in localized non-small cell lung cancer. This table comes from immunoSEQ multiplex PCR, and its TCRdb copy is limited to in-frame clones, with some not included. This sample yields a few thousand clones, of which 85% are seen a single time; 8.6% belongs to the top ten. The sample was PBMCs, taken before any cancer treatment. The receptor source for this set is a woman aged 40 to 75 with stage II lung adenocarcinoma.

This chain uses TRBV7-9 with TRBJ1-2; possible D gene TRBD1, 6 bases. Germline CDR1 reads SEHNR; CDR2 reads FQNEAQ (reference sequence). CDR3 length: 14 amino acids. V lost 5 bases, J lost 6 bases, and 16 bases lay in between. This CDR3 is CASSQSGDPNGYTF. For the CDR3, the DNA is TGTGCCAGCAGCCAATCAGGGGACCCAAATGGCTACACCTTC.

The gene calls are TRBV9 and TRBJ2-5; 7 nucleotides line up with TRBD1. V lost 1 base and J lost 4; bases outside the gene matches: 10. The CDR3 runs to 16 residues. Germline CDR1 SGDLS, CDR2 YYNGEE. The CDR3 DNA reads as TGTGCCAGCAGCGTACCCTCCCAGGGGGATTCAGAGACCCAGTACTTC. Amino acids: CASSVPSQGDSETQYF. Full variable domain (missing parts from reference TRBV9 and TRBJ2-5): DSGVTQTPKHLITATGQRVTLRCSPRSGDLSVYWYQQSLDQGLQFLIQYYNGEERAKGNILERFSAQQFPDLHSELNLSSLELGDSALYFCASSVPSQGDSETQYFGPGTRLLVL.

DNA of the CDR3: TGTGCCAGCAGCTTCCCACCGGTTTCTGAAAAACTGTTTTTT. The encoded protein is CASSFPPVSEKLFF. This chain uses TRBV7-9 with TRBJ1-4; D is ambiguous. V shed 3 bases and J shed 7 bases, with 12 bases lying between them. CDR1 and CDR2 from the germline V gene are SEHNR and FQNEAQ (reference sequence). CDR3 length equals 14 residues.

The chain has TRBV4-1 and TRBJ1-2; 9 nucleotides align to TRBD1. After removal of 4 bases from V and 3 bases from J, the junction contained 6 bases not matched to a gene. Germline lookup yields CDR1 MGHRA and CDR2 YSYEKL. The CDR3 covers 15 residues. The CDR3 sequence: CASSRDRVADYGYTF. CDR3 bases: TGCGCCAGCAGCCGGGACAGGGTGGCGGACTATGGCTACACCTTC.

This rearrangement joins TRBV10-3 to TRBJ1-5; the D gene is possibly TRBD1 (5 bases). The V and J ends lost 4 bases and 7 bases respectively, with 11 bases between them. The CDR3 spans 13 residues. Germline loops: CDR1 ENHRY, CDR2 SYGVKD. CDR3 sequence: CAISGGVEQPQHF. The CDR3 bases are TGTGCCATCAGTGGGGGGGTTGAGCAGCCCCAGCATTTT.

The V and J genes are TRBV6-6 and TRBJ2-4, with TRBD1 matching 7 bases. This CDR3 has 15 amino acids. Unmatched junction bases numbered 5, after V lost 2 bases and J lost 4 bases. CDR1 is MNHNY, CDR2 SVGAGI, per germline (reference sequence). Here the CDR3 reads CASSYGPGQKNIQYF. The DNA of the CDR3 is TGTGCCAGCAGTTACGGTCCGGGACAGAAAAACATTCAGTACTTC.

V and J are TRBV27 and TRBJ2-1; 8 bases line up with TRBD2. The germline V gene has CDR1 MNHEY and CDR2 SMNVEV (reference sequence). With 5 bases clipped from V and 0 bases from J, the junction kept 6 bases outside the gene matches. CDR3 length: 16 amino acids. The CDR3 DNA sequence: TGTGCCAGCAGTCCGCGGGGGGCTACCTCCTACAATGAGCAGTTCTTC. It is translated as CASSPRGATSYNEQFF.

V gene TRBV5-6 combines with J gene TRBJ1-2; D is perhaps TRBD1 (6 bases). Per germline, CDR1 SGHDT and CDR2 YYEEEE. Trimming removed 7 bases at V and 5 bases at J, with 15 bases between. This CDR3 spans 13 amino acids. The CDR3 bases are TGTGCCAGCGCCGGGGGGGGCGCGTATGGCTACACCTTC. This translates into CASAGGGAYGYTF.

CDR3 DNA: TGTGCCTGGAGTGTCGGACAGTCCACAGATACGCAGTATTTT. Translated, it gives CAWSVGQSTDTQYF. V and J are TRBV30 and TRBJ2-3, with D perhaps TRBD1 (6 bases). V shed 0 bases and J shed 2 bases, with 9 bases lying between them. This CDR3 has 14 residues. Germline CDR1 reads GTSNPN; CDR2 reads SVGIG (reference sequence).

This clone was counted only a few times. The chain uses TRBV5-1 and TRBJ2-7, with 9 bases that match TRBD2. The CDR3 contains 13 residues. CDR1 and CDR2 from the germline V gene are SGHRS and YFSETQ. Trimming at V came to 6 bases and at J to 2 bases, leaving 3 bases not matched to a gene. The CDR3 region is CASTPSGTYEQYF. The CDR3 region has the DNA TGCGCCAGCACCCCTAGCGGGACCTACGAGCAGTACTTC. Full variable domain (remainder filled in from reference TRBV5-1 and TRBJ2-7): KAGVTQTPRYLIKTRGQQVTLSCSPISGHRSVSWYQQTPGQGLQFLFEYFSETQRNKGNFPGRFSGRQFSNSRSEMNVSTLELGDSALYLCASTPSGTYEQYFGPGTRLTVT.

The chain combines TRBV28 with TRBJ2-1, with a possible D match to TRBD1 (5 bases). V was clipped by 5 bases and J by 7 bases, with 15 bases between them. The CDR3 contains 14 residues. Germline V gene sequence: CDR1 MDHEN, CDR2 SYDVKM. CDR3 amino acids: CASSPFRDSNEQFF. In nucleotides, the CDR3 is TGTGCCAGCAGTCCCTTCCGTGACAGTAATGAGCAGTTCTTC.

This clone was detected only a few times. The V gene is TRBV5-1, the J gene TRBJ1-1; no reliable D call. Germline V gene data show CDR1 as SGHRS and CDR2 as YFSETQ. The V end was cut by 5 bases, the J end by 1 base, with 12 bases between. This CDR3 contains 14 residues. The CDR3 region is CASRPEVTNTEAFF. CDR3 nucleotides: TGCGCCAGCAGACCTGAGGTCACGAACACTGAAGCTTTCTTT.

Only one count was recorded for this clone. The chain uses TRBV5-1 and TRBJ1-2; perhaps TRBD1 as D (5 bases). Germline V gene lookup returns CDR1 SGHRS and CDR2 YFSETQ. Trimming stripped 0 bases from V and 7 bases from J, with 13 bases between. This CDR3 has 14 amino acids. Here the CDR3 reads CASSLEGKGPGYTF. The CDR3 bases are TGCGCCAGCAGCTTGGAGGGGAAGGGTCCTGGCTACACCTTC.

The table lists this clone with a few counts. The genes are TRBV7-2 and TRBJ2-7; TRBD1 matches 9 bases. This CDR3 is built from 14 residues. CDR1 SGHTA and CDR2 FQGNSA come from the germline V gene. V shed 1 base, J shed 6 bases, and the junction held 4 bases outside the gene matches. The CDR3 is CASSLDGTGPEQYF. CDR3 in DNA: TGTGCCAGCAGCTTAGATGGGACAGGGCCCGAGCAGTACTTC.

This chain joins TRBV2 and TRBJ1-2, with D possibly being TRBD1 (5 bases). The CDR3 spans 12 residues. V was clipped by 3 bases and J by 6 bases, with 8 bases between them. The germline gives CDR1 SNHLY, CDR2 FYNNEI. CDR3 region: CASSDEGNGYTF. The CDR3 coding sequence is TGTGCCAGCAGTGACGAGGGGAATGGCTACACCTTC.

The chain recombines TRBV28 with TRBJ1-4; possible D gene TRBD1, 6 bases. Germline V lookup: CDR1 MDHEN, CDR2 SYDVKM. The V end lost 5 bases, the J end lost 7 bases, and 20 bases lay between the germline ends. This CDR3 comprises 16 residues. CDR3 protein: CASSHRGAGESEKLFF. Here the CDR3 DNA reads TGTGCCAGCAGTCATCGGGGGGCAGGGGAGAGTGAAAAACTGTTTTTT.

The chain combines TRBV5-4 with TRBJ2-7; 8 nucleotides agree with TRBD2. The length of the CDR3 is 14 residues. Germline CDR1 and CDR2: SGHNT and YYREEE (reference sequence). V lost 1 base and J lost 2; bases outside the gene matches: 2. The CDR3: CASSLTSGTYEQYF. As DNA, the CDR3 is TGTGCCAGCAGCTTGACTAGCGGTACCTACGAGCAGTACTTC.

The chain joins TRBV18 to TRBJ1-1; D unclear. Germline V gene data show CDR1 as KGHSH and CDR2 as LQKENI. CDR3 size: 15 residues. Trimming pared 0 bases from V and 0 bases from J, leaving 8 bases between. Here the CDR3 reads CASSPPTRMNTEAFF. The CDR3 coding sequence is TGTGCCAGCTCACCACCGACCCGCATGAACACTGAAGCTTTCTTT.

This clone was counted a single time. The chain has TRBV9 and TRBJ2-6; no clear D. The V gene's germline CDR1 is SGDLS and CDR2 YYNGEE. CDR3 length equals 15 residues. V shed 3 bases and J shed 0 bases, with 7 bases lying between them. The CDR3 sequence: CASSAQGSGANVLTF. The CDR3 DNA reads TGTGCCAGCAGCGCCCAAGGCTCTGGGGCCAACGTCCTGACTTTC.

The chain is built from TRBV19 and TRBJ2-7, with TRBD1 matching over 7 bases. Germline V gene lookup returns CDR1 LNHDA and CDR2 SQIVND (reference sequence). The CDR3 has 14 amino acids. Trimming cost V 5 bases and J 1 base; bases outside gene matches: 5. In nucleotides, the CDR3 is TGTGCCAGTAGTGTGGACAGGAGTTCCTACGAGCAGTACTTC. Residues: CASSVDRSSYEQYF. The variable domain in full, with the rest retrieved from reference TRBV19 and TRBJ2-7, is DGGITQSPKYLFRKEGQNVTLSCEQNLNHDAMYWYRQDPGQGLRLIYYSQIVNDFQKGDIAEGYSVSREKKESFPLTVTSAQKNPTAFYLCASSVDRSSYEQYFGPGTRLTVT.

This chain uses TRBV19 with TRBJ1-2; TRBD1 aligns across 8 bases. The V gene end was trimmed by 2 bases and the J gene end by 4 bases; junction bases not matched to a gene: 12. Germline assignment: CDR1 LNHDA and CDR2 SQIVND (reference sequence). CDR3 size: 17 residues. CDR3 nucleotide sequence: TGTGCCAGTAGTATACAGGGGGCGCAGGGTCTAATCTATGGCTACACCTTC. Translation: CASSIQGAQGLIYGYTF.

The chain uses TRBV7-9 and TRBJ1-4; D is ambiguous. Deletions cut 4 bases from V and 4 bases from J, with 13 bases between. The germline CDR1 and CDR2 sequences are SEHNR and FQNEAQ (reference sequence). CDR3 length: 15 amino acids. This chain's CDR3 is CASSSSKDFNEKLFF. The CDR3 coding sequence is TGTGCCAGCAGCTCTTCGAAGGACTTTAATGAAAAACTGTTTTTT.

The J gene is TRBJ2-2, the V gene TRBV7-6; 8 bases map to TRBD1. The V gene end was trimmed by 4 bases and the J gene end by 6 bases; junction bases not matched to a gene: 7. The CDR3 consists of 15 residues. The germline gives CDR1 SGHVS, CDR2 FNYEAQ. The CDR3 loop reads CASSSDRAVAGELFF. CDR3 DNA sequence: TGTGCCAGCAGCTCGGACAGGGCGGTGGCCGGGGAGCTGTTTTTT.

This chain uses TRBV6-4 with TRBJ1-2; no reliable D call. CDR3 size: 13 residues. In germline, CDR1 is MRHNA, CDR2 SNTAGT. V was trimmed by 2 bases and J by 6 bases, leaving 10 bases between them. CDR3 DNA: TGTGCCAGCAGTGACGAACGAGGCAATGGCTACACCTTC. It is translated as CASSDERGNGYTF.

The chain links TRBV18 to TRBJ1-4; perhaps TRBD1 as D (5 bases). From germline, CDR1 is KGHSH and CDR2 LQKENI. The ends were cut back, 2 bases at V and 2 bases at J, with 12 bases in the middle. The CDR3 is 16 amino acids. CDR3 protein: CASSPVDSLTNEKLFF. The CDR3 DNA follows: TGTGCCAGCTCACCAGTCGACAGTTTGACTAATGAAAAACTGTTTTTT.

The genes are TRBV29-1 and TRBJ1-1; maybe TRBD1 (5 bases). The ends were cut back, 4 bases at V and 5 bases at J, with 11 bases in the middle. Germline loops: CDR1 SQVTM, CDR2 ANQGSEA. CDR3 length equals 12 residues. CDR3 in amino acids: CSVGYGGTEAFF. The CDR3 coding sequence is TGCAGCGTTGGTTATGGGGGGACTGAAGCTTTCTTT.

This clone was observed a single time. The CDR3: CASSYISAGELFF. As DNA, the CDR3 is TGTGCCAGCAGTTACATATCGGCCGGGGAGCTGTTTTTT. The chain combines TRBV6-6 with TRBJ2-2; D is unresolved. This CDR3 has 13 amino acids. Looked up from germline, CDR1 is MNHNY and CDR2 is SVGAGI (reference sequence). V lost 2 bases to trimming and J lost 6 bases, with 7 bases between them.